Sequencing of this T cell receptor beta chain was carried out in a study of Graves' ophthalmopathy and Graves' hyperthyroidism. Study-level findings and limits: Most expanded clonotypes from thyroid (those above 0.001 frequency) were also found in blood.

The CDR3 is made up of 14 amino acids. Germline assignment: CDR1 MNHNS and CDR2 SASEGT. The sequenced template was RNA, covering the TCR beta CDR3 region. First-round RT-PCR used HTBI primers; second-round multiplex PCR followed. One entry per CDR3 protein, called by TCRdb with MiXCR from the multiplex PCR reads. The sample records about 480,000 distinct CDR3 sequences, around 15% being singletons. This clonotype was counted many times. No antigen is known for it. A much larger clonotype is one base distant, so this may be a read error. Moderately to severely active ophthalmopathy under 3 months, CAS at least 3, NOSPECS at least 4. Exclusion criteria comprised other autoimmune diseases, uncontrolled infections, pregnancy or lactation in patients. Diagnosis relied on clinical symptoms, serum thyroxine, TRAb, thyroid ultrasound and orbital computed tomography.

The clonotype was recovered from a woman in her twenties or thirties with Graves' ophthalmopathy. The sample consisted of blood. The rearrangement joins TRBV6-1 to TRBJ1-5, with TRBD1 matching 9 bases. The CDR3 spells CASTSQGANRPQHF. CDR3 sequence (DNA): TGTGCCAGCACCTCACAGGGGGCGAATCGGCCCCAGCATTTT.